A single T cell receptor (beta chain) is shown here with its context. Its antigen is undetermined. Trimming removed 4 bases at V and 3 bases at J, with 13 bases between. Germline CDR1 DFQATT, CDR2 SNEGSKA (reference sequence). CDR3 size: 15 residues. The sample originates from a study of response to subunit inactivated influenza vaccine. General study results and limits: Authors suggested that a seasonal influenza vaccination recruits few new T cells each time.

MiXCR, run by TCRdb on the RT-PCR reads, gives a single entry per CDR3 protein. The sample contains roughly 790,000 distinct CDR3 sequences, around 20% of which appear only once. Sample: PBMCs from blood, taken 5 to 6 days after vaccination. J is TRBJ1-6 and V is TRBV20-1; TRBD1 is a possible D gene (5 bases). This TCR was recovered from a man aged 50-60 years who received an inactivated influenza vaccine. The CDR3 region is CSANFAGHYNSPLHF. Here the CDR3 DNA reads TGCAGTGCTAATTTTGCAGGGCACTATAATTCACCCCTCCACTTT.